The rows below give T cell receptor beta chains drawn from one sample of a study of CD8 T cells in Susac syndrome. TCRdb re-analysed the immunoSEQ multiplex PCR reads in MiXCR, keeping a single row per CDR3 protein. The top ten hold roughly 0.13% of the sample, which has 100,000 to 150,000 distinct CDR3 sequences, 90% to 95% seen once. Sequencing used CD4+ T cells from PBMCs. All receptors derive from a human donor in good health. CDR3s include the opening cysteine and the closing phenylalanine or tryptophan. Fields, in order: V gene, D gene, clone size, J gene, CDR3 protein, CDR3 DNA. A D gene is named only where the DNA matches it firmly. Expanded clones get a size class; other rows say once, few or many, or leave the size out.

>TRBV3-1|-|-|TRBJ1-1
CASSQVYLQASNTEAFF
TGTGCCAGCAGCCAAGTTTATTTACAGGCCTCGAACACTGAAGCTTTCTTT
>TRBV5-6|TRBD2|-|TRBJ2-7
CASSLFSTSGIEQYF
TGTGCCAGCAGCTTGTTTTCGACTAGCGGGATCGAGCAGTACTTC
>TRBV28|-|-|TRBJ2-7
CATRAGSYEQYF
TGTGCCACCCGAGCGGGTTCCTACGAGCAGTACTTC
>TRBV3-1|TRBD1|-|TRBJ2-7
CASTRDRWDSYEQYF
TGTGCCAGCACCAGGGACAGATGGGACTCCTACGAGCAGTACTTC
>TRBV2|-|-|TRBJ1-3
CASSVGVNSGNTIYF
TGTGCCAGCAGTGTGGGGGTAAACTCTGGAAACACCATATATTTT
>TRBV5-1|TRBD1|-|TRBJ1-1
CASRAGQGATNTEAFF
TGCGCCAGCAGGGCCGGACAGGGGGCTACGAACACTGAAGCTTTCTTT
>TRBV5-1|-|-|TRBJ2-5
CASSFGQETRRAQYF
TGCGCCAGCAGCTTTGGCCAAGAGACCCGACGGGCCCAGTACTTC
>TRBV18|-|-|TRBJ2-1
CASSPDSPGDEQFF
TGTGCCAGCTCACCGGACTCCCCCGGCGATGAGCAGTTCTTC
>TRBV27|-|-|TRBJ1-1
CASAYVGSRGGRTEAFF
TGTGCCAGCGCGTACGTCGGTTCCAGGGGTGGTCGCACTGAAGCTTTCTTT
>TRBV6-2/TRBV6-3|-|-|TRBJ2-2
CASSYEGGATGELFF
TGTGCCAGCAGTTATGAGGGGGGCGCGACCGGGGAGCTGTTTTTT
>TRBV5-1|-|-|TRBJ2-5
CASTPTVLEETQYF
TGCGCCAGCACCCCGACAGTTTTGGAAGAGACCCAGTACTTC
>TRBV27|TRBD1|-|TRBJ2-7
CASWFRGQGDPSHYEQYF
TGTGCCAGCTGGTTTCGAGGACAGGGGGACCCTTCCCACTACGAGCAGTACTTC
>TRBV6-6|TRBD2|-|TRBJ2-5
CASSITPGGGLETQYF
TGTGCCAGCAGCATCACTCCGGGAGGTGGGTTGGAGACCCAGTACTTC
>TRBV7-2|TRBD1|-|TRBJ1-1
CASSLPGQGANTEAFF
TGTGCCAGCAGCTTACCGGGACAGGGGGCGAACACTGAAGCTTTCTTT
>TRBV6-1|-|-|TRBJ1-1
CASRMQSEAFF
TGTGCCAGCAGGATGCAGAGTGAAGCTTTCTTT
>TRBV7-2|-|once|TRBJ2-4
CASSRGARAKNIQYF
TGTGCCAGCTCGAGGGGGGCCAGGGCCAAAAACATTCAGTACTTC
>TRBV6-2/TRBV6-3|-|-|TRBJ1-2
CASNLTPLSGGYTF
TGTGCCAGCAATTTAACTCCATTGTCGGGAGGCTACACCTTC
>TRBV2|-|once|TRBJ2-7
CASTPGVGGEQYF
TGTGCCAGCACCCCGGGAGTGGGGGGCGAGCAGTACTTC
>TRBV6-1|-|once|TRBJ1-1
CATRQSEAFF
TGTGCCACCCGACAGAGTGAAGCTTTCTTT
>TRBV3-1|TRBD2|-|TRBJ2-2
CASSPLLAGGPSGTGELFF
TGTGCCAGCAGCCCCTTACTAGCGGGAGGGCCCTCGGGAACCGGGGAGCTGTTTTTT
>TRBV4-2|-|-|TRBJ2-7
CASSQDAIAYEQYF
TGTGCCAGCAGCCAAGATGCTATTGCCTACGAGCAGTACTTC
>TRBV18|-|-|TRBJ2-7
CASSRAANYEQYF
TGTGCCAGCTCAAGGGCAGCAAACTACGAGCAGTACTTC
>TRBV2|TRBD1|-|TRBJ1-5
CATSGGAGQPQHF
TGTGCCACTTCAGGGGGCGCTGGGCAGCCCCAGCATTTT
>TRBV2|TRBD1|-|TRBJ1-1
CASSDGQGVTEAFF
TGTGCCAGCAGTGACGGCCAGGGGGTGACTGAAGCTTTCTTT
>TRBV14|-|-|TRBJ1-1
CASSRLPVAEAFF
TGTGCCAGCAGCCGCCTTCCGGTGGCTGAAGCTTTCTTT
>TRBV28|TRBD2|-|TRBJ2-7
CASASGASSYEQYF
TGTGCCAGTGCTAGCGGGGCCTCTTCCTACGAGCAGTACTTC
>TRBV7-9|-|-|TRBJ1-4
CASSSGTGTHLATNEKLFF
TGTGCCAGCAGCTCGGGAACAGGGACTCACCTTGCAACTAATGAAAAACTGTTTTTT
>TRBV18|TRBD1|-|TRBJ2-1
CASSLNDRVLYNEQFF
TGTGCCAGCTCACTAAACGACAGGGTCCTATACAATGAGCAGTTCTTC